The 15 T cell receptor beta chains below come from one sample, sequenced in a study of shared clonotypes between healthy human individuals. Sequencing was performed with immunoSEQ multiplex PCR; in TCRdb, only in-frame clones are kept and a portion is missing. The sample includes fewer than 2.5 million clones, 93% of them seen just once. The sequencing sample was made of naive CD4+ T cells from PBMCs. As for subset: CD45RA+ positively selected. These receptors were obtained from a man younger than 30 in good health. Some clones in this sample may be carry-over from other donors' samples.

This chain uses TRBV2 with TRBJ1-3, with a tentative D call TRBD1 (5 bases). Germline CDR1 reads SNHLY; CDR2 reads FYNNEI. With 6 bases removed from V and 3 bases from J, the gap between germline ends came to 18 bases. The CDR3 loop spans 16 amino acids. CDR3 coding DNA: TGTGCCAGCAGAGGTGGGACGGGCGTCCGTGGAAACACCATATATTTT. Its protein is CASRGGTGVRGNTIYF.

This chain uses TRBV7-2 with TRBJ1-2; 8 positions agree with TRBD1. The germline gives CDR1 SGHTA, CDR2 FQGNSA. After removal of 1 base from V and 7 bases from J, the junction contained 5 bases not matched to a gene. The CDR3 spans 14 residues. Written as DNA, the CDR3 is TGTGCCAGCAGCTTAGTTCAGGGGGCGAGTGGCTACACCTTC. Protein sequence: CASSLVQGASGYTF.

This clone was seen only a few times. Within the sample, other DNA sequences also encode this same CDR3. J is TRBJ1-1 and V is TRBV7-3, with unresolved D. Deletions cut 0 bases from V and 1 base from J, with 3 bases between. This CDR3 is 13 amino acids long. Germline V gene lookup returns CDR1 SGHTA and CDR2 FQGTGA. Written as DNA, the CDR3 is TGTGCCAGCAGCTTAACTTCGAACACTGAAGCTTTCTTT. Encoded protein: CASSLTSNTEAFF.

J is TRBJ2-4 and V is TRBV18; a possible D gene is TRBD2 (5 bases). The CDR3 covers 16 residues. Germline V lookup: CDR1 KGHSH, CDR2 LQKENI. V lost 2 bases and J lost 3, with 14 bases in between. CDR3 sequence reads: CASSPLRSGGKNIQYF. The CDR3 region has the DNA TGTGCCAGCTCACCATTAAGGTCTGGAGGCAAAAACATTCAGTACTTC.

J is TRBJ2-7 and V is TRBV7-8, with a tentative D call TRBD1 (6 bases). Per germline, CDR1 SGHVS and CDR2 FQNEAQ. V was trimmed by 2 bases and J by 3 bases, leaving 14 bases between them. The CDR3 extends over 15 amino acids. The CDR3 DNA reads as TGTGCCAGCAGCTTACGTGGGGGCGGCGGCTACGAGCAGTACTTC. Protein product: CASSLRGGGGYEQYF. The complete variable domain, with remaining parts taken from reference TRBV7-8 and TRBJ2-7, reads GAGVSQSPRYKVAKRGQDVALRCDPISGHVSLFWYQQALGQGPEFLTYFQNEAQLDKSGLPSDRFFAERPEGSVSTLKIQRTQQEDSAVYLCASSLRGGGGYEQYFGPGTRLTVT.

J is TRBJ2-7 and V is TRBV2; D is possibly TRBD2 (5 bases). V was clipped by 2 bases and J by 6 bases, with 26 bases between them. Germline CDR1 SNHLY, CDR2 FYNNEI. The CDR3 sequence is 18 residues long. The DNA for the CDR3 is TGTGCCAGCAGTGAAAGTATGAGGCCGACGGCGGGTGGTGGCGAGCAGTACTTC. Its translation is CASSESMRPTAGGGEQYF.

Turning to this clone: The same CDR3 can be traced to other DNA sequences in this sample. The chain has TRBV27 and TRBJ2-7; D might be TRBD1 or TRBD2, each matching 5 bases. Per the germline V gene, CDR1 is MNHEY and CDR2 is SMNVEV (reference sequence). This CDR3 spans 14 amino acids. V lost 6 bases to trimming and J lost 2 bases, with 14 bases between them. The CDR3 DNA is TGTGCCAGCAGGCTTCCGGGACGGCCCTACGAGCAGTACTTC. This gives the protein CASRLPGRPYEQYF.

The V gene is TRBV5-1, the J gene TRBJ2-7; 11 positions agree with TRBD1. The CDR3 is 17 residues long. V was pared by 0 bases and J by 7 bases, with 12 bases of the junction left unmatched. The germline CDR1 and CDR2 sequences are SGHRS and YFSETQ. The CDR3 sequence: CASSLGVVGQGVEEQYF. CDR3 in DNA: TGCGCCAGCAGCTTGGGTGTAGTGGGACAGGGGGTAGAAGAGCAGTACTTC.

This clone was found once. The V call is TRBV15, the J call TRBJ2-4; 8 bases fit TRBD2. CDR1 and CDR2 from the germline V gene are LNHNV and YYDKDF (reference sequence). The J segment lost 2 bases and the V segment lost 3 bases, leaving 9 bases of the junction unmatched. The CDR3 covers 17 residues. CDR3 in amino acids: CATSRVAGGWSKNIQYF. The CDR3 DNA reads as TGTGCCACCAGCAGGGTGGCGGGGGGCTGGTCCAAAAACATTCAGTACTTC.

This rearrangement joins TRBV9 to TRBJ2-3, with TRBD1 matching over 9 bases. J gave up 3 bases and V 3 bases, and 8 bases lay outside the gene matches. The CDR3 sequence is 16 residues long. From germline, CDR1 is SGDLS and CDR2 YYNGEE. In DNA form, the CDR3 reads TGTGCCAGCAGCGCGAGACCGGGACAGGGTACAGATACGCAGTATTTT. Its translation: CASSARPGQGTDTQYF.

The CDR3, as DNA: TGCGCCAGCAGCTTGGAGAGGGGCGCCGGGGAGCTGTTTTTT. Translating gives CASSLERGAGELFF. This chain links TRBV5-1 with TRBJ2-2, with D possibly being TRBD1 or TRBD2 (5 bases each). The ends were cut back, 0 bases at V and 6 bases at J, with 9 bases in the middle. Germline V gene lookup returns CDR1 SGHRS and CDR2 YFSETQ. CDR3 length: 14 amino acids.

The chain links TRBV6-5 to TRBJ2-7; D is uncertain. The length of the CDR3 is 15 residues. Trimming stripped 8 bases from V and 3 bases from J, with 20 bases between. From germline, CDR1 is MNHEY and CDR2 SVGAGI. The CDR3: CASRPSGYGYYEQYF. DNA for the CDR3: TGTGCCAGCCGACCTTCCGGCTACGGGTACTACGAGCAGTACTTC.

This sequence joins TRBV4-2 and TRBJ2-4, with D perhaps matching TRBD2 (5 bases). Germline CDR1 LGHNA, CDR2 YNFKEQ. This CDR3 has 17 residues. V lost 1 base to trimming and J lost 12 bases, with 25 bases between them. Here the CDR3 DNA reads TGTGCCAGCAGCCAAGCTTTTCGGGGAACCGGACCGCGCGGTCAGTACTTC. It encodes CASSQAFRGTGPRGQYF.

The V call is TRBV11-2, the J call TRBJ2-3; weak D call: TRBD2 (6 bases). Trimming removed 3 bases at V and 4 bases at J, with 23 bases between. This CDR3 region has 18 residues. From germline, CDR1 is SGHAT and CDR2 FQNNGV. Here the CDR3 DNA reads TGTGCCAGCAGCTTCGGATTAGCGGTCACCGGGGGAGCAGATACGCAGTATTTT. Protein: CASSFGLAVTGGADTQYF.

Concerning this clone itself: Other DNA sequences in the sample encode the same CDR3. The chain employs TRBV19 and TRBJ1-4; D not resolved. Germline V lookup: CDR1 LNHDA, CDR2 SQIVND (reference sequence). V lost 3 bases, J lost 0 bases, and 5 bases lay in between. This CDR3 is built from 14 residues. CDR3 sequence reads: CASSIRATNEKLFF. The CDR3 DNA is TGTGCCAGTAGTATCAGAGCAACTAATGAAAAACTGTTTTTT.